This entry is about one TCR beta chain. This sample was included in a study of monozygotic twins with inflammatory bowel disease. Germline CDR1 is MNHEY and CDR2 is SVGEGT. The CDR3 contains 12 residues. Collection yielded approximately 2.6 ml of blood per donor. TCRdb re-called the 5' RACE reads, yielding one record per CDR3 amino acid sequence without DNA. The ten most abundant clones cover 2% to 3% of a sample with a few hundred thousand distinct CDR3 sequences. The receptor was isolated from a human donor with ulcerative colitis or Crohn's disease, or a healthy co-twin of an affected twin (not recorded which). Sequencing was carried out using blood. The V gene is TRBV6-2 or TRBV6-3, the J gene TRBJ2-7; TCRdb's D call, TRBD1, is unchecked because there is no DNA. The CDR3 loop reads CASSYPVYEQYF.